The T cell receptor (beta chain) described here comes from a study of T cell responses to AZD1222 COVID-19 vaccine. Clones were read by immunoSEQ multiplex PCR, and TCRdb kept only the in-frame ones, dropping some. The profile shows 150,000 to 180,000 clones, 80% to 90% of them singletons. Study conclusions and caveats: Mostly white British, mostly female donors; authors suggested clonal diversity may be underestimated. Sampling that yielded the repertoires occurred only after the peak T cell response.

This clone has a single count. Its specificity is unknown. The TCR comes from an adult who had recovered from COVID-19. The source material was peripheral blood, sampled after recovery from COVID-19.

The CDR3 sequence: CASSLDLADNEQFF. CDR3 sequence (DNA): TGCGCCAGCAGCTTGGACCTAGCGGACAATGAGCAGTTCTTC. V gene TRBV5-1 combines with J gene TRBJ2-1, with TRBD2 matching over 7 bases. CDR1 and CDR2 from the germline V gene are SGHRS and YFSETQ. The CDR3 is 14 residues long. V gave up 0 bases and J gave up 5 bases; unmatched junction bases: 2. Based on the CDR3 plus reference TRBV5-1 and TRBJ2-1, the full variable domain is KAGVTQTPRYLIKTRGQQVTLSCSPISGHRSVSWYQQTPGQGLQFLFEYFSETQRNKGNFPGRFSGRQFSNSRSEMNVSTLELGDSALYLCASSLDLADNEQFFGPGTRLTVL.